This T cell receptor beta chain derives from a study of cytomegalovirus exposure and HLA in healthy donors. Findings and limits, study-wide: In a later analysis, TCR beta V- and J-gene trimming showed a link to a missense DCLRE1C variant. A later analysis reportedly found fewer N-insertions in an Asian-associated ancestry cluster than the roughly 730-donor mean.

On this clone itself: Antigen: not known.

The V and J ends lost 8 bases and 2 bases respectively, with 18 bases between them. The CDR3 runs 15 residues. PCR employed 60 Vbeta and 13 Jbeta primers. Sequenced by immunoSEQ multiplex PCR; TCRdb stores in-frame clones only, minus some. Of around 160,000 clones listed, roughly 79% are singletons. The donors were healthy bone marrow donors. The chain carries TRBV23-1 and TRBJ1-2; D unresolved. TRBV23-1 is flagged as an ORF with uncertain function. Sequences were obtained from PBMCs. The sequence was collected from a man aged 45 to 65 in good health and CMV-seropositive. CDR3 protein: CASPVVVEHNYGYTF. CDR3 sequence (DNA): TGCGCCAGCCCCGTAGTCGTGGAGCACAACTATGGCTACACCTTC.